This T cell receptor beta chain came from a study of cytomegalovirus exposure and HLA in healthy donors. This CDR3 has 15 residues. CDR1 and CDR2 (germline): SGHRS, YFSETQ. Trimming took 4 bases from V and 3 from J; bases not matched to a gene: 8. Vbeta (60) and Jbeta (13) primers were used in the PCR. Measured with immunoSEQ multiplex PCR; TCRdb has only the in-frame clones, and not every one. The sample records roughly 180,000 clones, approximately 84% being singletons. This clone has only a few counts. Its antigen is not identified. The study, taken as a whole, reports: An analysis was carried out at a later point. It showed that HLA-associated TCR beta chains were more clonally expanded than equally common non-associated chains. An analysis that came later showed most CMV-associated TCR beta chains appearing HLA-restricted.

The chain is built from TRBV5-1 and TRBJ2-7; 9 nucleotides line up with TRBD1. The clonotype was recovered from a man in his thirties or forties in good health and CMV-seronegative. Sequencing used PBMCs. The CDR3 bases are TGCGCCAGCAGCCTGGAGACAGGGGGGTACTACGAGCAGTACTTC. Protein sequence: CASSLETGGYYEQYF.